These T cell receptor beta chains were read from a single sample in a study of blood T cell repertoires in COVID-19. The assay was immunoSEQ multiplex PCR, and TCRdb's table has in-frame clones only and misses some. There are roughly 57,000 clones in the sample; about 90% occur only once, and 20% lies in the top ten. The sample was peripheral blood. These receptors were taken from a human donor in a cohort sampled during active COVID-19. Both conserved end residues are trimmed from each CDR3. D genes are given only for firm matches.

j_call: TRBJ2-5
cdr3_length: 11
d_call: -
v_call: TRBV5-5
cdr3_aa: ASSLGGGETQY

j_call: TRBJ2-3
cdr3_length: 12
d_call: TRBD2
v_call: TRBV7-9
cdr3_aa: ASSLTSGADTQY

j_call: TRBJ1-5
cdr3_length: 11
d_call: -
v_call: TRBV27
cdr3_aa: ASSFGGNQPQH

j_call: TRBJ2-1
cdr3_length: 13
d_call: TRBD2
v_call: TRBV9
cdr3_aa: ASSVASGAHNEQF

j_call: TRBJ2-7
cdr3_length: 13
d_call: TRBD2
v_call: TRBV18
cdr3_aa: ASSPLAGGSYEQY

j_call: TRBJ1-5
cdr3_length: 12
d_call: -
v_call: TRBV7-2
cdr3_aa: ASSLGASNQPQH

j_call: TRBJ1-4
cdr3_length: 13
d_call: -
v_call: TRBV5-6
cdr3_aa: ASSFAGSTGEKLF

j_call: TRBJ2-1
cdr3_length: 14
d_call: TRBD2
v_call: TRBV11-2
cdr3_aa: ASSPLTQLAGNEQF

j_call: TRBJ1-1
cdr3_length: 13
d_call: TRBD1
v_call: TRBV3-1/TRBV3-2
cdr3_aa: ASSHRQGENTEAF

j_call: TRBJ2-3
cdr3_length: 15
d_call: TRBD2
v_call: TRBV19
cdr3_aa: ASSRRLAGGPTDTQY

j_call: TRBJ2-5
cdr3_length: 13
d_call: TRBD2
v_call: TRBV6-2/TRBV6-3
cdr3_aa: ASSYPLAGKETQY

j_call: TRBJ2-1
cdr3_length: 17
d_call: TRBD2
v_call: TRBV11-2
cdr3_aa: ASSALTSGGPSSYNEQF

j_call: TRBJ2-2
cdr3_length: 11
d_call: -
v_call: TRBV11-3
cdr3_aa: ASSSGSSGELF

j_call: TRBJ1-5
cdr3_length: 16
d_call: TRBD1
v_call: TRBV6-2/TRBV6-3
cdr3_aa: ASSWTPGQGRTWRPQH

j_call: TRBJ2-7
cdr3_length: 12
d_call: TRBD2
v_call: TRBV6-5
cdr3_aa: ASGRRGGSYEQY

j_call: TRBJ1-1
cdr3_length: 12
d_call: TRBD1
v_call: TRBV27
cdr3_aa: ASSLDSGGTEAF

j_call: TRBJ2-7
cdr3_length: 11
d_call: TRBD1
v_call: TRBV5-8
cdr3_aa: ASSLRQGYEQY

j_call: TRBJ1-6
cdr3_length: 13
d_call: -
v_call: TRBV6-5
cdr3_aa: ASNGGDLDNSPLH

j_call: TRBJ1-2
cdr3_length: 13
d_call: -
v_call: TRBV9
cdr3_aa: ASSETHGVNYGYT

j_call: TRBJ2-7
cdr3_length: 12
d_call: TRBD1
v_call: TRBV2
cdr3_aa: ASIRGQDYYEQY

j_call: TRBJ1-5
cdr3_length: 13
d_call: -
v_call: TRBV19
cdr3_aa: ASSIVTERGQPQH

j_call: TRBJ2-6
cdr3_length: 12
d_call: -
v_call: TRBV2
cdr3_aa: ASKINSGANVLT

j_call: TRBJ1-2
cdr3_length: 13
d_call: TRBD1
v_call: TRBV11-3
cdr3_aa: ASSPEDRVNYGYT

j_call: TRBJ1-1
cdr3_length: 14
d_call: TRBD1
v_call: TRBV19
cdr3_aa: ASTPPRTGGRTEAF

j_call: TRBJ2-1
cdr3_length: 14
d_call: TRBD2
v_call: TRBV7-2
cdr3_aa: ASSLTSDYSYNEQF

j_call: TRBJ2-1
cdr3_length: 13
d_call: TRBD2
v_call: TRBV27
cdr3_aa: ASSPGLAGASEQF

j_call: TRBJ1-2
cdr3_length: 11
d_call: -
v_call: TRBV6-5
cdr3_aa: ASSYQGLRGYT

j_call: TRBJ1-6
cdr3_length: 14
d_call: TRBD1
v_call: TRBV6-5
cdr3_aa: ASSYQTGMLGSPLH

j_call: TRBJ2-3
cdr3_length: 14
d_call: -
v_call: TRBV5-4
cdr3_aa: ASTSRGGIKGDTQY

j_call: TRBJ2-5
cdr3_length: 12
d_call: -
v_call: TRBV9
cdr3_aa: ASSRTDRRGTQY

j_call: TRBJ2-7
cdr3_length: 12
d_call: TRBD1
v_call: TRBV10-3
cdr3_aa: AITSGTGGYEQY

j_call: TRBJ1-1
cdr3_length: 14
d_call: -
v_call: TRBV21-1
cdr3_aa: AQQHGGAREGTEAF

j_call: TRBJ1-2
cdr3_length: 12
d_call: TRBD1
v_call: TRBV3-1/TRBV3-2
cdr3_aa: ASSNSRGLYGYT

j_call: TRBJ1-4
cdr3_length: 14
d_call: -
v_call: TRBV6-2/TRBV6-3
cdr3_aa: ASSYEEGRRGEKLF

j_call: TRBJ1-1
cdr3_length: 11
d_call: -
v_call: TRBV12-3/TRBV12-4
cdr3_aa: ASSSDRNTEAF

j_call: TRBJ2-7
cdr3_length: 16
d_call: TRBD1
v_call: TRBV7-9
cdr3_aa: ASSPTGGKRPKIVEQY

j_call: TRBJ1-5
cdr3_length: 14
d_call: -
v_call: TRBV25-1
cdr3_aa: ASSEPGPGVDQPQH

j_call: TRBJ2-5
cdr3_length: 14
d_call: -
v_call: TRBV6-2/TRBV6-3
cdr3_aa: ASSSAERLVGETQY

j_call: TRBJ1-3
cdr3_length: 11
d_call: -
v_call: TRBV27
cdr3_aa: ASSQQGRNTIY

j_call: TRBJ2-5
cdr3_length: 13
d_call: -
v_call: TRBV29-1
cdr3_aa: SVEDNRGQTETQY

j_call: TRBJ2-5
cdr3_length: 14
d_call: -
v_call: TRBV2
cdr3_aa: ASSRDSARARETQY

j_call: TRBJ2-5
cdr3_length: 11
d_call: TRBD1
v_call: TRBV7-9
cdr3_aa: ASSLNRGETQY

j_call: TRBJ1-2
cdr3_length: 12
d_call: TRBD1
v_call: TRBV4-1
cdr3_aa: ASSRGNRGSGYT

j_call: TRBJ1-5
cdr3_length: 12
d_call: TRBD1
v_call: TRBV7-2
cdr3_aa: ASSPGGVNQPQH

j_call: TRBJ1-4
cdr3_length: 14
d_call: TRBD1
v_call: TRBV3-1/TRBV3-2
cdr3_aa: ASSQVGQLLNEKLF

j_call: TRBJ1-2
cdr3_length: 12
d_call: -
v_call: TRBV19
cdr3_aa: ASKSAGFNYGYT

j_call: TRBJ2-7
cdr3_length: 15
d_call: TRBD1
v_call: TRBV4-2
cdr3_aa: ASSPRLRDRGSYEQY